One T cell receptor beta chain is described in this entry. Several immunoSEQ 96-well plates shared each subset's DNA, each plate a replicate. Measured with immunoSEQ multiplex PCR; TCRdb has only the in-frame clones, and not every one. The repertoire holds 1.5 million to 2.5 million clones, with about 95% as singletons. The data are from a study of shared clonotypes between healthy human individuals. Terminally differentiated effector memory CD45RA+ cells were excluded from the naive CD8 cells, which were CD45RO-negative and positively selected for CCR7. Caucasian adults residing in Nashville, Tennessee made up all the donors. Trimming removed 0 bases from V and 6 bases from J, with 15 bases in between. Germline V lookup: CDR1 ENHRY, CDR2 SYGVKD. This CDR3 contains 15 residues.

The source of this sequence is a man between 18 and 35 years old in good health. The sample comprised naive CD8+ T cells sorted from blood. The V call is TRBV10-3, the J call TRBJ2-7; D tentatively reads TRBD1 or TRBD2 (5 bases each). The CDR3, as DNA: TGTGCCATCAGTGAGTCGGGGGACCCCCGACCCGAGCAGTACTTC. Protein sequence: CAISESGDPRPEQYF.